This note documents a single T cell receptor (beta chain) sequence. These data originate in a study of blood T cell repertoires in COVID-19. Original processing methods: Counts of nucleated cells, estimated from reference gene primer amplification, were obtained. The table came from immunoSEQ multiplex PCR; TCRdb's copy has only in-frame clones and leaves some out. The DNA was the basis for D and trimming; V, J and clone size are from that table. Among 90,000 to 150,000 clones listed, over 75% were seen once. This CDR3 region has 16 residues. Trimming at V came to 1 base and at J to 3 bases, leaving 4 bases not matched to a gene. The germline V gene has CDR1 LNHDA and CDR2 SQIVND (reference sequence).

This receptor was identified in a man older than 75 with acute or convalescent COVID-19. Sequencing used peripheral blood. The chain couples TRBV19 to TRBJ2-1; 9 nucleotides agree with TRBD2. In nucleotides, the CDR3 is TGTGCCAGTAGTATAGCGGGACTAGCAATCTACAATGAGCAGTTCTTC. Translating gives CASSIAGLAIYNEQFF. Based on the CDR3 plus reference TRBV19 and TRBJ2-1, the full variable domain is DGGITQSPKYLFRKEGQNVTLSCEQNLNHDAMYWYRQDPGQGLRLIYYSQIVNDFQKGDIAEGYSVSREKKESFPLTVTSAQKNPTAFYLCASSIAGLAIYNEQFFGPGTRLTVL.